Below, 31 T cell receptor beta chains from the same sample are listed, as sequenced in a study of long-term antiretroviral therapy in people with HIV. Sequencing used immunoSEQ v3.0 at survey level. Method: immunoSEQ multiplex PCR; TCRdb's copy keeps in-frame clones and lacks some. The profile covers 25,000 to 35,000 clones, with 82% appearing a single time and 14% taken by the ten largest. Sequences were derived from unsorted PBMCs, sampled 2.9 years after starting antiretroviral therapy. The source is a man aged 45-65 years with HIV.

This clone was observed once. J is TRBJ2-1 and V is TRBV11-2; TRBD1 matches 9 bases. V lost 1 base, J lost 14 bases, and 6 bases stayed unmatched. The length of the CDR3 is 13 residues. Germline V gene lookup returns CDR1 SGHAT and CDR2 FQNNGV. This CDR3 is CASSLVQGAGEFF. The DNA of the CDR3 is TGTGCCAGCAGCTTAGTACAGGGGGCGGGGGAGTTCTTC.

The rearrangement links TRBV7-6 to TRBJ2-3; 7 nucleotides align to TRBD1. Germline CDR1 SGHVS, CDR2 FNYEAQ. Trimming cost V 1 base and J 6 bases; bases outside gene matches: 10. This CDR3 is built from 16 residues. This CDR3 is CASSLEDREPVDTQYF. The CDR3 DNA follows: TGTGCCAGCAGCTTAGAAGACAGGGAGCCGGTCGATACGCAGTATTTT.

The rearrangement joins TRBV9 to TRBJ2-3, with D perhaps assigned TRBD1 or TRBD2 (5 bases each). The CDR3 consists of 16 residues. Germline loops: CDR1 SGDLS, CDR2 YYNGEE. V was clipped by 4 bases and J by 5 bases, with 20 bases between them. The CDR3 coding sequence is TGTGCCAGCAGCCCGCTGGGACGGGCCGTCCAAGATACGCAGTATTTT. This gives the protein CASSPLGRAVQDTQYF.

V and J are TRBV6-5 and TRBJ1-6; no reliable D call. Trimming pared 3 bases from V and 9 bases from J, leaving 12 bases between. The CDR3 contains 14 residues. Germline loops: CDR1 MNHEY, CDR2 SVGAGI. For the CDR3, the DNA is TGTGCCAGCAGTTATGCCGGACGCCGTTCACCCCTCCACTTT. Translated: CASSYAGRRSPLHF.

CDR3 in DNA: TGTGCCAGCAGTTACAGATACGACAGGGTGGCGCATGAAGCTTTCTTT. Translation gives CASSYRYDRVAHEAFF. The chain is built from TRBV6-5 and TRBJ1-1, with TRBD1 matching over 7 bases. Germline trimming cut 2 bases from V and 7 bases from J; bases unmatched to any gene: 13. Germline V gene data show CDR1 as MNHEY and CDR2 as SVGAGI. This CDR3 spans 16 amino acids.

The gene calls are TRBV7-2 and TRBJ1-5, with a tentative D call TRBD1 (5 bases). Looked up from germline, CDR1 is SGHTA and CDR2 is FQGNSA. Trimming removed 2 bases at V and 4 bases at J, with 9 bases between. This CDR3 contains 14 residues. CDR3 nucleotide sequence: TGTGCCAGCAGCTTACCTGGGGGTAATCAGCCCCAGCATTTT. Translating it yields CASSLPGGNQPQHF.

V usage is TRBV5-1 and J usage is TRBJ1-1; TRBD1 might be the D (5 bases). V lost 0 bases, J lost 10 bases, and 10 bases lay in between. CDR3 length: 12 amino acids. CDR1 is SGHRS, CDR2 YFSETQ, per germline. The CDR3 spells CASSLGDRGAFF. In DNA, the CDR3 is TGCGCCAGCAGCTTGGGGGACCGCGGAGCTTTCTTT.

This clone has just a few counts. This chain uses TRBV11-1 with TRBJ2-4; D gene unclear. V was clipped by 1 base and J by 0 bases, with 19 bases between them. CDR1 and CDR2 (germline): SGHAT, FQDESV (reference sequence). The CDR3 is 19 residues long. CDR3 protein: CASSLGLWSGDLAKNIQYF. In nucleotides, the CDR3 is TGTGCCAGCAGCTTAGGTCTTTGGTCAGGCGACCTAGCCAAAAACATTCAGTACTTC.

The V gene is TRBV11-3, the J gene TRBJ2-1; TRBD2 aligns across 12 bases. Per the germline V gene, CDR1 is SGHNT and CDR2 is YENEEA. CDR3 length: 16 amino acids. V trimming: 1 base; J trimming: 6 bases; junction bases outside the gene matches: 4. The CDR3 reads CASSLAWTSGANEQFF. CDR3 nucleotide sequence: TGTGCCAGCAGCTTAGCCTGGACTAGCGGGGCCAATGAGCAGTTCTTC.

CDR3: CASSMGQETQYF. The CDR3 DNA is TGTGCCAGCTCCATGGGCCAAGAGACCCAGTACTTC. This chain connects TRBV18 to TRBJ2-5; D call uncertain. CDR3 length: 12 residues. Trimming left V 6 bases short and J 1 base short, with 6 bases between. The germline gives CDR1 KGHSH, CDR2 LQKENI.

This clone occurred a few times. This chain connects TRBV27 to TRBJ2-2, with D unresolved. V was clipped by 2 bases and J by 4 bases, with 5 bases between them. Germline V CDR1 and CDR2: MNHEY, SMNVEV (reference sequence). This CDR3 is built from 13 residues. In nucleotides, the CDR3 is TGTGCCAGCAGTTTAAGCAGCACCGGGGAGCTGTTTTTT. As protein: CASSLSSTGELFF.

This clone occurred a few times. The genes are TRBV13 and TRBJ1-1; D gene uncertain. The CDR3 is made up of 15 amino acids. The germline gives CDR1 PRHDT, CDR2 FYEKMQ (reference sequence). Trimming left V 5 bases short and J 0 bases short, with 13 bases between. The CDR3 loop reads CASSRRERLNTEAFF. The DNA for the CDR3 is TGTGCCAGCAGCCGAAGGGAGAGACTGAACACTGAAGCTTTCTTT.

The CDR3 nucleotides read TGTGCCAGCAGCTTAGGCGACAGGGTGGACGAAAACATTCAGTACTTC. This gives the protein CASSLGDRVDENIQYF. The rearrangement links TRBV11-2 to TRBJ2-4, with 7 bases aligning to TRBD1. There are 16 residues in the CDR3. V lost 1 base to trimming and J lost 5 bases; unmatched junction nucleotides: 8. The germline V gene encodes CDR1 SGHAT and CDR2 FQNNGV.

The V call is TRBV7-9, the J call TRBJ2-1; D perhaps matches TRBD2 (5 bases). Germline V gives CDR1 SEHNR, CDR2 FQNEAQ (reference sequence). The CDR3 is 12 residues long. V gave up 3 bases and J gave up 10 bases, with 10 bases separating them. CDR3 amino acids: CASSFSGVEQFF. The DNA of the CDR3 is TGTGCCAGCAGCTTCTCCGGGGTCGAGCAGTTCTTC.

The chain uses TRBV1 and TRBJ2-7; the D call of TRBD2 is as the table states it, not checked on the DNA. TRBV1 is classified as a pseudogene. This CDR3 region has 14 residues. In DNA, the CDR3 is TGCACCAGAAACGGTCTAGCGGGTTTACGGGGATGGGACTTC. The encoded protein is CTRNGLAGLRGWDF.

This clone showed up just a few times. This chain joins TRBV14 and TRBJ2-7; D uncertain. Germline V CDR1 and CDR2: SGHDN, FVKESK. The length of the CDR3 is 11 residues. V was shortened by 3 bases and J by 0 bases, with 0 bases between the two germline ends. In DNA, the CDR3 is TGTGCCAGCAGCCACTCCTACGAGCAGTACTTC. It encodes CASSHSYEQYF. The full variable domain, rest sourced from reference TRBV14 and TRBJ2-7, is EAGVTQFPSHSVIEKGQTVTLRCDPISGHDNLYWYRRVMGKEIKFLLHFVKESKQDESGMPNNRFLAERTGGTYSTLKVQPAELEDSGVYFCASSHSYEQYFGPGTRLTVT.

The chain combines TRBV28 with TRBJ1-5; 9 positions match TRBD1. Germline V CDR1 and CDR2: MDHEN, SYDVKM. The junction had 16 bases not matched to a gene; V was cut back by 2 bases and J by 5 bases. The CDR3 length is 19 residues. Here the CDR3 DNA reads TGTGCCAGCAGTTTAAGAGGGGGAGGACAGGGGCGCAAGTATCAGCCCCAGCATTTT. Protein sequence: CASSLRGGGQGRKYQPQHF.

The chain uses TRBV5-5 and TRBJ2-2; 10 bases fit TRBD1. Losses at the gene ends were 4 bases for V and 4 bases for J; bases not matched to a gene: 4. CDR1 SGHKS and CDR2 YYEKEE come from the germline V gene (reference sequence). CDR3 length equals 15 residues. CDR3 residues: CASSPGTGVTGELFF. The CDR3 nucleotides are TGTGCCAGCAGCCCCGGGACAGGGGTCACCGGGGAGCTGTTTTTT.

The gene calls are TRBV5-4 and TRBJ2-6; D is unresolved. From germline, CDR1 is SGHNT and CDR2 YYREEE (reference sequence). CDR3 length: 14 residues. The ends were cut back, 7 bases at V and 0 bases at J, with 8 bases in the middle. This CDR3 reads CASESDSGANVLTF. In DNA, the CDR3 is TGTGCCAGCGAGAGTGACTCTGGGGCCAACGTCCTGACTTTC.

CDR3 bases: TGTGCCAGCAGTTTAAAGGGATGGGGCACTGAAGCTTTCTTT. Its translation: CASSLKGWGTEAFF. The genes are TRBV27 and TRBJ1-1, with no clear D. V was clipped by 2 bases and J by 4 bases, with 11 bases between them. CDR3 length: 14 residues. The germline gives CDR1 MNHEY, CDR2 SMNVEV (reference sequence).

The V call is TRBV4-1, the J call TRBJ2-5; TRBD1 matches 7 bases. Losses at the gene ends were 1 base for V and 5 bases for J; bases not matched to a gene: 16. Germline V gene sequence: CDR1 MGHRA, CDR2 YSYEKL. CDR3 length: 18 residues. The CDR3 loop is CASSQASSGGVSGETQYF. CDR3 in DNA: TGCGCCAGCAGCCAAGCCTCCTCAGGGGGAGTATCGGGGGAGACCCAGTACTTC.

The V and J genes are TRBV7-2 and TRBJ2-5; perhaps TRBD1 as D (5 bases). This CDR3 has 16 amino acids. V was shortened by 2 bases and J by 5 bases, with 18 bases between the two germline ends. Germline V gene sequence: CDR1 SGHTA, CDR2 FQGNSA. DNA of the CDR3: TGTGCCAGCAGCTTAAACGACAGAGCCGGGTTTGAGACCCAGTACTTC. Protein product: CASSLNDRAGFETQYF.

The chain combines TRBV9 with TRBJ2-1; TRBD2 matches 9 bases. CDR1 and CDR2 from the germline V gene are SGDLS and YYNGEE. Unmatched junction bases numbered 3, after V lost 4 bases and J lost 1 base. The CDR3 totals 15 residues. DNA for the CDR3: TGTGCCAGCAGCTTGGGACTAGCTTCCTACAATGAGCAGTTCTTC. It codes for CASSLGLASYNEQFF.

As DNA, the CDR3 is TGTGCCAGCAGCTCGGCAGACAGAAGAAACACCATATATTTT. This translates into CASSSADRRNTIYF. V usage is TRBV7-9 and J usage is TRBJ1-3, with D possibly TRBD1 on 5 matching bases. Per germline, CDR1 SEHNR and CDR2 FQNEAQ (reference sequence). Trimming stripped 4 bases from V and 5 bases from J, with 12 bases between. The CDR3 extends over 14 amino acids. The full variable domain, with the rest looked up from reference TRBV7-9 and TRBJ1-3, is DTGVSQNPRHKITKRGQNVTFRCDPISEHNRLYWYRQTLGQGPEFLTYFQNEAQLEKSRLLSDRFSAERPKGSFSTLEIQRTEQGDSAMYLCASSSADRRNTIYFGEGSWLTVV.

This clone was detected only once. The CDR3 DNA reads TGTGCCAGCGTAAGACTAGCGGGGACCGGGGAGCTGTTTTTT. Amino acid sequence: CASVRLAGTGELFF. The chain carries TRBV6-6 and TRBJ2-2, with 11 bases aligning to TRBD2. V was clipped by 8 bases and J by 5 bases; unmatched bases: 4. The CDR3 has 14 amino acids. CDR1 is MNHNY, CDR2 SVGAGI, per germline (reference sequence).

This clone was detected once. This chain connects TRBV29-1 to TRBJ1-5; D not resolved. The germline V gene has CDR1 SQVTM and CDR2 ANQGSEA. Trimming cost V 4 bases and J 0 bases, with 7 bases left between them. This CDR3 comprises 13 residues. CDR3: CSVATDSNQPQHF. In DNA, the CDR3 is TGCAGCGTTGCCACAGATAGCAATCAGCCCCAGCATTTT.

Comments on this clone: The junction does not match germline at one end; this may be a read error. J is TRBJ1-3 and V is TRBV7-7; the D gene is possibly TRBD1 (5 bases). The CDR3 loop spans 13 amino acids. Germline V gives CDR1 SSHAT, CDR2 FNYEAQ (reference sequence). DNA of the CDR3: TGTGCTAGCAGCTTAGCGCAAGGGGACACCATATATTTT. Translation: CASSLAQGDTIYF.

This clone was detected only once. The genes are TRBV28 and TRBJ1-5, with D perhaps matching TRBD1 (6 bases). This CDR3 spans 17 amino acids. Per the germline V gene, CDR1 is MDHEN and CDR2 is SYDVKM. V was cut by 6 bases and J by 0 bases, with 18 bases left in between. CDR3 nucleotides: TGTGCCAGCAGCCGGGGGCCGAAGCATTATAGCAATCAGCCCCAGCATTTT. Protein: CASSRGPKHYSNQPQHF.

The CDR3 bases are TGTGCCAGCAGCTTGTTAATCGGCGGGCAGTTCTTC. Amino acid sequence: CASSLLIGGQFF. The rearrangement joins TRBV7-8 to TRBJ2-1; D remains ambiguous. The CDR3 consists of 12 residues. Germline loops: CDR1 SGHVS, CDR2 FQNEAQ. V was trimmed by 3 bases and J by 12 bases, leaving 12 bases between them.

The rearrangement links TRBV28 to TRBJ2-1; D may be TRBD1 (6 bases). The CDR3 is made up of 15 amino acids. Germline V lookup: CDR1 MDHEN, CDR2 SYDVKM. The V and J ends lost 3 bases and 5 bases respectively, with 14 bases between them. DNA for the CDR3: TGTGCCAGCAGTTTCCCATACGGACAGCACAATGAGCAGTTCTTC. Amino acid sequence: CASSFPYGQHNEQFF. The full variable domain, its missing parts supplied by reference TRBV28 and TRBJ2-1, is DVKVTQSSRYLVKRTGEKVFLECVQDMDHENMFWYRQDPGLGLRLIYFSYDVKMKEKGDIPEGYSVSREKKERFSLILESASTNQTSMYLCASSFPYGQHNEQFFGPGTRLTVL.

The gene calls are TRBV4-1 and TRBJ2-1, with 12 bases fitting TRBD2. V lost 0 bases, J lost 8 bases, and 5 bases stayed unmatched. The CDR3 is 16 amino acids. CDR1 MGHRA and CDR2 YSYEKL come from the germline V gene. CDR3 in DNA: TGCGCCAGCAGCCAAGATCGGACTAGCGGGGCGCATGAGCAGTTCTTC. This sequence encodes CASSQDRTSGAHEQFF.